This TCR beta chain was sequenced during a study of blood T cells in healthy people across ages. A second PCR of roughly 6 to 12 cycles used a sample-barcoded 5' primer and a J-beta primer mix. Each CDR3 protein gets one entry after TCRdb re-called the 5' RACE reads with MiXCR. The sample includes more than 1,400,000 distinct CDR3 sequences, about 43% of them seen just once. A few counts support this clonotype. Germline CDR1 MNHNS, CDR2 SASEGT. Trimming at V came to 7 bases and at J to 4 bases, leaving 4 bases not matched to a gene. CDR3 length: 13 amino acids. Sequenced material: blood. This TCR was recovered from a young woman in good health. The chain couples TRBV6-1 to TRBJ1-5, with 7 bases fitting TRBD1. The CDR3 region has the DNA TGTGCCAGCATTAGGGACAGAAATCAGCCCCAGCATTTT. Residues: CASIRDRNQPQHF.